Listed below are T cell receptor beta chains from one sample, sequenced in a study of blood T cells in healthy people across ages. TCRdb re-called the 5' RACE reads with MiXCR, one entry per CDR3 protein. The sample shows approximately 900,000 distinct CDR3 sequences, about 29% of them seen only once. These data are also associated with another study on T cells of mothers and their children.

Specimen: blood. Receptor source: a woman aged 35 to 49 in good health. CDR3s include the opening cysteine and the closing phenylalanine or tryptophan. D genes are given only for firm matches. Clone sizes are given selectively: once, few, many, or a class where the clone is expanded.

>-|TRBV7-2|TRBD1|15|TRBJ2-5
CASSLPQGAGETQYF
TGTGCCAGCAGTTTGCCCCAGGGGGCCGGTGAGACCCAGTACTTC
>many|TRBV29-1|-|15|TRBJ2-7
CSVEVGRTNSYEQYF
TGCAGCGTTGAAGTTGGCAGGACAAACTCCTACGAGCAGTACTTC
>-|TRBV5-1|TRBD2|14|TRBJ2-1
CTSSISGGPHEQFF
TGCACGAGCAGTATTAGCGGGGGGCCACATGAGCAGTTCTTC
>-|TRBV15|-|19|TRBJ2-6
CATSGAGARELSGANALTF
TGTGCCACCAGCGGGGCAGGGGCAAGGGAATTGTCTGGGGCCAACGCCCTGACTTTC
>-|TRBV28|TRBD2|14|TRBJ2-1
CASRHRGGYNEQFF
TGTGCCAGCAGACACCGGGGGGGATACAATGAGCAGTTCTTC
>-|TRBV5-1|-|16|TRBJ2-1
CASSRGAPTPSNEQFF
TGCGCCAGCAGCCGGGGGGCCCCAACCCCCTCCAATGAGCAGTTCTTC
>-|TRBV20-1|TRBD2|16|TRBJ2-3
CSASRTSGGATDTQYF
TGCAGTGCTAGCCGGACTAGCGGGGGGGCCACAGATACGCAGTATTTT
>-|TRBV24-1|-|14|TRBJ1-2
CATSERGQNYGYTF
TGTGCCACCAGTGAACGTGGACAGAACTATGGCTACACCTTC
>few|TRBV4-3|-|15|TRBJ1-1
CASSQDWGRDTEAFF
TGCGCCAGCAGCCAAGATTGGGGCAGGGACACTGAAGCTTTCTTT
>many|TRBV25-1|-|13|TRBJ2-7
CASSGDNRYEQYF
TGTGCCAGCAGTGGGGATAACCGGTACGAGCAGTACTTC
>-|TRBV12-3/TRBV12-4|-|12|TRBJ2-7
CASGPRSYEQYF
TGTGCCAGCGGGCCGAGGAGCTACGAGCAGTACTTC
>many|TRBV28|-|12|TRBJ2-5
CASSFGAETQYF
TGTGCCAGCAGTTTCGGGGCGGAGACCCAGTACTTC
>-|TRBV11-2|-|16|TRBJ1-4
CASSKRPGVGNEKLFF
TGTGCCAGCAGCAAACGGCCCGGGGTAGGAAATGAAAAACTGTTTTTT
>few|TRBV20-1|-|11|TRBJ2-3
CSAGLTDTQYF
TGCAGTGCTGGATTAACAGATACGCAGTATTTT
>once|TRBV7-2|TRBD2|16|TRBJ2-1
CASSFIGTSGSNEQFF
TGTGCCAGCAGCTTCATCGGGACTAGCGGGAGCAATGAGCAGTTCTTC
>-|TRBV6-5|TRBD2|18|TRBJ2-3
CASSWSAGDPYSTDTQYF
TGTGCCAGCAGTTGGTCAGCGGGGGATCCGTATAGCACAGATACGCAGTATTTT
>few|TRBV14|TRBD1|14|TRBJ1-2
CASSQGQENYGYTF
TGTGCCAGCAGCCAGGGACAGGAAAACTATGGCTACACCTTC
>few|TRBV5-5|-|15|TRBJ1-2
CASSPGLPAPYGYTF
TGTGCCAGCAGCCCGGGACTGCCGGCGCCCTATGGTTACACCTTC
>few|TRBV20-1|TRBD2|15|TRBJ2-1
CSAGTTGTTYNEQFF
TGCAGTGCGGGGACGACCGGGACTACATACAATGAGCAGTTCTTC
>-|TRBV5-1|TRBD2|14|TRBJ2-1
CASSSGTTYNEQFF
TGCGCCAGCAGCTCCGGGACTACATACAATGAGCAGTTCTTC
>many|TRBV6-5|-|14|TRBJ1-2
CASTNQGGAYGYTF
TGTGCCAGCACCAATCAGGGCGGTGCCTATGGCTACACCTTC
>-|TRBV7-3|-|15|TRBJ2-6
CASSLGISGTNVLTF
TGTGCCAGCAGCTTAGGAATTTCTGGGACCAACGTCCTGACTTTC
>few|TRBV18|TRBD1|15|TRBJ1-4
CASSQQGSTNEELFF
TGTGCCAGCTCACAACAGGGGTCAACTAATGAAGAACTGTTTTTT
>few|TRBV11-2|-|16|TRBJ2-7
CASSSNKARSGYEQYF
TGTGCCAGCAGCTCTAATAAGGCTCGGTCGGGCTACGAGCAGTACTTC